Listed below are T cell receptor beta chains from one sample, sequenced in a study of blood T cell repertoires in COVID-19. Measured with immunoSEQ multiplex PCR; TCRdb has only the in-frame clones, and not every one. Counted here are about 81,000 clones, 82% occurring once; the ten biggest clones make up less than 8.5%. Sequencing was performed on peripheral blood. The receptors were sampled from a human donor in a cohort sampled during active COVID-19. Both conserved end residues are part of each CDR3. The order of the fields is clone size, V gene, D gene, J gene, CDR3 protein, CDR3 DNA. A D gene is named only where the DNA matches it firmly. Only some rows state a clone size, as once, few, many or a class for expanded clones.

once	TRBV6-6	TRBD1	TRBJ2-1	CASSNEGAIYNEQFF	TGTGCCAGCAGCAACGAGGGGGCGATTTACAATGAGCAGTTCTTC
.	TRBV18	.	TRBJ1-3	CASSPPAPSGNTIYF	TGTGCCAGCTCACCACCGGCCCCATCTGGAAACACCATATATTTT
.	TRBV5-1	.	TRBJ1-6	CASSPDNNYNSPLHF	TGCGCCAGCAGCCCGGACAACAACTATAATTCACCCCTCCACTTT
.	TRBV6-5	.	TRBJ1-5	CASTRNSYSNQPQHF	TGTGCCAGCACAAGGAACAGTTATAGCAATCAGCCCCAGCATTTT
.	TRBV11-3	.	TRBJ1-3	CASSLGPQGSGNTIYF	TGTGCCAGCAGCTTAGGGCCGCAGGGCTCTGGAAACACCATATATTTT
once	TRBV5-1	.	TRBJ2-6	CASSSTLSSSGANVLTF	TGCGCCAGCAGCTCTACACTAAGTAGCTCTGGGGCCAACGTCCTGACTTTC
.	TRBV19	.	TRBJ1-1	CATGIQVNTEAFF	TGTGCCACAGGAATCCAGGTGAACACTGAAGCTTTCTTT
few	TRBV29-1	TRBD1	TRBJ1-2	CSVASRPGQRYGYTF	TGCAGCGTTGCCTCAAGACCGGGACAGCGCTATGGCTACACCTTC
.	TRBV2	.	TRBJ2-3	CASSEAEGLTLSTDTQYF	TGTGCCAGCAGTGAAGCCGAGGGACTCACACTTAGCACAGATACGCAGTATTTT
.	TRBV4-1	.	TRBJ2-2	CASSQGNRNTGELFF	TGCGCCAGCAGCCAAGGGAACAGGAACACCGGGGAGCTGTTTTTT
.	TRBV5-4	.	TRBJ2-2	CASSLAGTVNTGELFF	TGTGCCAGCAGCTTGGCCGGGACTGTAAACACCGGGGAGCTGTTTTTT
.	TRBV4-1	.	TRBJ2-3	CASSQGGVGRTDTQYF	TGCGCCAGCAGCCAAGGGGGGGTAGGGCGCACAGATACGCAGTATTTT
few	TRBV5-5	TRBD1	TRBJ2-1	CASSWDRGRDEQFF	TGTGCCAGCAGCTGGGACAGGGGGCGGGATGAGCAGTTCTTC
.	TRBV29-1	TRBD1	TRBJ1-3	CSIGQGAGNTIYF	TGCAGCATAGGACAGGGGGCTGGAAACACCATATATTTT
.	TRBV6-5	TRBD1	TRBJ2-7	CASTYPSTGGEQYF	TGTGCCAGCACCTATCCGTCGACAGGGGGCGAGCAGTACTTC
.	TRBV6-6	TRBD2	TRBJ2-2	CASTSGGGNTGELFF	TGTGCCAGCACCTCGGGGGGGGGAAACACCGGGGAGCTGTTTTTT
.	TRBV15	TRBD1	TRBJ1-4	CATSRDFSGGGEKLFF	TGTGCCACCAGCAGAGATTTTTCAGGGGGTGGTGAAAAACTGTTTTTT
.	TRBV24-1	TRBD2	TRBJ2-3	CATSDTTFGGTSSTQYF	TGTGCCACCAGTGATACGACCTTCGGGGGGACCTCCTCTACGCAGTATTTT
few	TRBV2	.	TRBJ1-3	CASSVGRTTSGNTIYF	TGTGCCAGCAGTGTCGGGAGAACCACCTCTGGAAACACCATATATTTT
once	TRBV12-5	TRBD1	TRBJ1-1	CASGLPRGQGAFGARAFF	TGTGCTAGTGGTTTGCCAAGGGGACAGGGGGCGTTCGGGGCTAGAGCTTTCTTT
.	TRBV10-1	.	TRBJ1-1	CASSESRQGNRREAFF	TGCGCCAGCAGTGAGTCTCGGCAGGGGAATCGGCGTGAAGCTTTCTTT
.	TRBV12-3/TRBV12-4	.	TRBJ1-1	CASRLQGNTEAFF	TGTGCCAGCAGGCTACAGGGAAACACTGAAGCTTTCTTT
.	TRBV7-3	.	TRBJ2-7	CASSLIPLDEQYF	TGTGCCAGCAGCTTAATTCCCCTAGACGAGCAGTACTTC
.	TRBV5-6	TRBD1	TRBJ1-1	CASSLDRGNTEAFF	TGTGCCAGCAGCTTGGACAGGGGGAACACTGAAGCTTTCTTT
.	TRBV19	TRBD2	TRBJ2-2	CASSSRLAGGPAGELFF	TGTGCCAGTAGCTCCAGACTAGCGGGGGGGCCGGCCGGGGAGCTGTTTTTT
.	TRBV5-4	.	TRBJ2-7	CASSLSAGPYEQYF	TGTGCCAGCAGCTTGAGTGCAGGCCCCTACGAGCAGTACTTC